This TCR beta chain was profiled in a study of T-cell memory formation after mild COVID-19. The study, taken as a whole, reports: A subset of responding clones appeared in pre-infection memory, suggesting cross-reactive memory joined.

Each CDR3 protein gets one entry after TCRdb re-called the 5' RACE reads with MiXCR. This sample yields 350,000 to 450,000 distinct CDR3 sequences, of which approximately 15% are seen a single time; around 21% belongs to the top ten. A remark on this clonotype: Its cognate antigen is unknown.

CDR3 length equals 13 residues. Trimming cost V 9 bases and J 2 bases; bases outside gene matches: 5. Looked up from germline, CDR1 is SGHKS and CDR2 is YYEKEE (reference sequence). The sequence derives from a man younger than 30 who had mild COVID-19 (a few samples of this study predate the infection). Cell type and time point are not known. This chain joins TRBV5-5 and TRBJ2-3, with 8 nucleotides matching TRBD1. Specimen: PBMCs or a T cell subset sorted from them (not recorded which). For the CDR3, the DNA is TGTGCCAAATGGACAGGGATCACAGATACGCAGTATTTT. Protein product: CAKWTGITDTQYF.